These T cell receptor beta chains were read from a single sample in a study of graft-versus-host responses after intestinal transplantation. Some clones are missing from TCRdb's copy, which holds only in-frame ones; the method was immunoSEQ multiplex PCR. Of 80,000 to 95,000 clones listed, just over 90% are singletons. No antigens are known for them. This material consisted of unstimulated CD8+ T cells sorted from spleen or lymph node cells, taken before intestinal transplant. All receptors derive from a human donor who received an intestinal transplant. Each CDR3 is given with its conserved first and last residue. The D gene is left open where the match is weak. Not every row has a clone size; where given, it reads once, few, many or a size class.

D gene,J gene,V gene,clone size,CDR3 protein,CDR3 DNA
.,TRBJ2-2,TRBV9,.,CASSVDGGTGGELFF,TGTGCCAGCAGCGTAGACGGGGGCACGGGCGGGGAGCTGTTTTTT
TRBD2,TRBJ2-1,TRBV13,.,CASSPSSGTYNEQFF,TGTGCCAGCAGCCCATCTAGCGGTACCTACAATGAGCAGTTCTTC
.,TRBJ2-2,TRBV7-3,.,CASSLFPQGVDGAGELFF,TGTGCCAGCAGCTTATTCCCTCAAGGAGTGGACGGGGCCGGGGAGCTGTTTTTT
.,TRBJ1-1,TRBV6-5,.,CASSEQGYTEAFF,TGTGCCAGCAGTGAACAGGGTTACACTGAAGCTTTCTTT
.,TRBJ2-1,TRBV10-3,.,CAIGRGDWDNEQFF,TGTGCCATCGGGAGGGGGGATTGGGACAATGAGCAGTTCTTC
.,TRBJ1-1,TRBV5-1,.,CASSLEDRYTEAFF,TGCGCCAGCAGCTTGGAGGATCGGTACACTGAAGCTTTCTTT
TRBD1,TRBJ2-7,TRBV13,.,CASSFSTGGFDEQYF,TGTGCCAGCAGCTTTTCGACAGGGGGCTTCGACGAGCAGTACTTC
.,TRBJ1-4,TRBV14,.,CASSQDLGGGEKLFF,TGTGCCAGCAGCCAAGATCTAGGGGGAGGGGAAAAACTGTTTTTT
.,TRBJ1-3,TRBV9,.,CASSAGTHAGNTIYF,TGTGCCAGCAGCGCCGGGACACATGCTGGAAACACCATATATTTT
.,TRBJ1-5,TRBV21-1,.,CCPGQNQPQHF,TGTTGTCCGGGGCAAAATCAGCCCCAGCATTTT
TRBD1,TRBJ1-1,TRBV2,.,CASREAGGYTEAFF,TGTGCCAGCAGGGAGGCAGGGGGCTACACTGAAGCTTTCTTT
TRBD1,TRBJ2-7,TRBV13,once,CASSWGQGREQYF,TGTGCCAGCAGCTGGGGACAGGGAAGGGAGCAGTACTTC
.,TRBJ2-4,TRBV7-3,once,CASSLPAGRDRAKNIQYF,TGTGCCAGCAGCTTACCGGCCGGGCGAGATCGGGCCAAAAACATTCAGTACTTC
TRBD1,TRBJ1-1,TRBV4-1,.,CASSQSGTANTEAFF,TGCGCCAGCAGCCAATCCGGGACAGCGAACACTGAAGCTTTCTTT
TRBD1,TRBJ1-5,TRBV5-6,.,CASSLGTGGRPQHF,TGTGCCAGCAGCTTGGGGACAGGAGGTCGTCCCCAGCATTTT
TRBD1,TRBJ2-7,TRBV6-5,.,CASSYGTGGEQYF,TGTGCCAGCAGTTACGGGACAGGCGGCGAGCAGTACTTC
.,TRBJ1-2,TRBV6-5,.,CASRSPHSIRYGYTF,TGTGCCAGCAGGTCCCCCCATTCGATTCGGTATGGCTACACCTTC
.,TRBJ2-7,TRBV11-2,.,CASSSTSFGQQYF,TGTGCCAGCAGCAGTACATCCTTTGGACAGCAGTACTTC
.,TRBJ1-2,TRBV2,.,CASGGGVRTNYGYTF,TGTGCCAGCGGGGGTGGGGTTCGAACTAACTATGGCTACACCTTC
TRBD2,TRBJ2-5,TRBV11-2,.,CASSLTSGDLETQYF,TGTGCCAGCAGCTTGACTAGCGGGGACCTAGAGACCCAGTACTTC
TRBD2,TRBJ2-2,TRBV9,.,CASSGLAGGELFF,TGTGCCAGCAGCGGACTAGCGGGAGGGGAGCTGTTTTTT
.,TRBJ1-1,TRBV28,once,CASSPPGVEAFF,TGTGCCAGCAGTCCCCCGGGGGTTGAAGCTTTCTTT
.,TRBJ2-1,TRBV10-2,once,CASSDNEQFF,TGCGCCAGCAGTGACAATGAGCAGTTCTTC
.,TRBJ2-2,TRBV5-5,.,CASSLYSNTGELFF,TGTGCCAGCAGCTTGTATTCGAACACCGGGGAGCTGTTTTTT
.,TRBJ1-1,TRBV4-2,once,CASSQGDGAEAFF,TGTGCCAGCAGCCAAGGTGATGGAGCTGAAGCTTTCTTT
TRBD2,TRBJ2-3,TRBV27,.,CASSLSLAGGPEDTQYF,TGTGCCAGCAGTTTATCCCTAGCGGGAGGACCGGAAGACACGCAGTATTTT
.,TRBJ1-5,TRBV2,once,CASSDRDWEPQHF,TGTGCCAGCAGTGACAGGGACTGGGAGCCCCAGCATTTT
.,TRBJ2-2,TRBV29-1,.,CSVEEETRATGELFF,TGCAGCGTTGAAGAAGAGACTAGGGCAACCGGGGAGCTGTTTTTT
.,TRBJ1-1,TRBV21-1,.,CASSKGNREAFF,TGTGCCAGCAGCAAAGGGAACAGAGAAGCTTTCTTT
.,TRBJ1-6,TRBV28,.,CASSPPPGVSYNSPLHF,TGTGCCAGCAGTCCGCCGCCGGGGGTATCCTATAATTCACCCCTCCACTTT
.,TRBJ1-5,TRBV4-1,.,CASSQEGARDQPQHF,TGCGCCAGCAGCCAAGAAGGGGCCAGAGATCAGCCCCAGCATTTT
.,TRBJ2-2,TRBV11-2,.,CASSFIGELFF,TGTGCCAGCAGCTTTATCGGGGAGCTGTTTTTT
.,TRBJ1-1,TRBV6-4,.,CASSGWGGGTEAFF,TGTGCCAGCAGTGGCTGGGGCGGGGGCACTGAAGCTTTCTTT
.,TRBJ1-2,TRBV7-3,.,CASSLGTPANYGYTF,TGTGCCAGCAGCCTTGGGACACCCGCTAACTATGGCTACACCTTC
.,TRBJ2-2,TRBV6-5,.,CASRRTPAELFF,TGTGCCAGCAGAAGGACCCCTGCGGAGCTGTTTTTT
TRBD1,TRBJ2-3,TRBV18,.,CASSPIIAGTETSTDTQYF,TGTGCCAGCTCTCCCATCATCGCCGGGACAGAGACTAGCACAGATACGCAGTATTTT
TRBD2,TRBJ2-1,TRBV28,.,CASSSLAGAGNEQFF,TGTGCCAGCAGTTCCCTAGCGGGAGCGGGGAATGAGCAGTTCTTC
TRBD2,TRBJ2-3,TRBV7-2,once,CASSLAAAGSTDTQYF,TGTGCCAGCAGCTTAGCTGCAGCGGGGAGCACAGATACGCAGTATTTT
.,TRBJ2-5,TRBV6-1,.,CASTQWMEQETQYF,TGTGCCAGCACCCAATGGATGGAACAAGAGACCCAGTACTTC
.,TRBJ1-1,TRBV2,.,CASRGAGSTEAFF,TGTGCCAGCAGAGGGGCAGGGTCGACTGAAGCTTTCTTT
TRBD1,TRBJ1-2,TRBV19,.,CASSMVTGVSGYTF,TGTGCCAGTAGTATGGTAACAGGGGTAAGCGGCTACACCTTC
.,TRBJ2-2,TRBV7-9,.,CASSLVEGDTGELFF,TGTGCCAGCAGCTTAGTAGAGGGGGACACCGGGGAGCTGTTTTTT
.,TRBJ2-1,TRBV28,once,CASSLPTPGIEQFF,TGTGCCAGCAGTTTACCCACCCCGGGAATTGAGCAGTTCTTC
.,TRBJ1-5,TRBV6-5,.,CASSYSGWGDNQPQHF,TGTGCCAGCAGTTACTCGGGGTGGGGCGATAATCAGCCCCAGCATTTT
.,TRBJ2-7,TRBV27,.,CASSLGGEQYF,TGTGCCAGCAGTTTGGGTGGGGAGCAGTACTTC
TRBD2,TRBJ2-1,TRBV2,.,CASRAGLAGYNEQFF,TGTGCCAGCAGGGCGGGACTAGCGGGCTACAATGAGCAGTTCTTC
.,TRBJ2-2,TRBV14,.,CASSTGASTGELFF,TGTGCCAGCAGTACGGGGGCCTCCACCGGGGAGCTGTTTTTT
.,TRBJ1-1,TRBV5-6,few,CASSGGGVEAFF,TGTGCCAGCAGCGGAGGTGGGGTTGAAGCTTTCTTT
TRBD2,TRBJ2-2,TRBV10-3,.,CATGRLAGVNGNTGELFF,TGTGCCACCGGACGACTAGCGGGGGTGAACGGAAACACCGGGGAGCTGTTTTTT
TRBD2,TRBJ2-3,TRBV7-2,.,CASSGKREGVWLSTDTQYF,TGTGCCAGCAGCGGCAAGCGGGAGGGGGTTTGGTTGTCGACAGATACGCAGTATTTT
TRBD2,TRBJ2-7,TRBV5-1,.,CASSLEGLADYEQYF,TGCGCCAGCAGCTTGGAAGGGCTAGCGGATTACGAGCAGTACTTC
.,TRBJ2-2,TRBV2,.,CASRDRIHTGELFF,TGTGCCAGCCGTGACAGGATCCACACCGGGGAGCTGTTTTTT
TRBD1,TRBJ2-1,TRBV10-3,.,CAISQGAGNEQFF,TGTGCCATCAGCCAGGGGGCGGGGAATGAGCAGTTCTTC